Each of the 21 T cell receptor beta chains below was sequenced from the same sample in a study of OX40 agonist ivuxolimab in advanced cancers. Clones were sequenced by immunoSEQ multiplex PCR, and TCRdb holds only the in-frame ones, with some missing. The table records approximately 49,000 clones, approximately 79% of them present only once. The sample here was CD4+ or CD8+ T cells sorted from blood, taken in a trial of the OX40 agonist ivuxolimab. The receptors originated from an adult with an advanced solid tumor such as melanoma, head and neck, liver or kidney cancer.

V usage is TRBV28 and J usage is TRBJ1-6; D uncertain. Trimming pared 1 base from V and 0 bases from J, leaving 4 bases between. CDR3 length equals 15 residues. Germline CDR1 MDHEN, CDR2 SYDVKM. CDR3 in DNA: TGTGCCAGCAGTTTATACACCTCCTATAATTCACCCCTCCACTTT. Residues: CASSLYTSYNSPLHF.

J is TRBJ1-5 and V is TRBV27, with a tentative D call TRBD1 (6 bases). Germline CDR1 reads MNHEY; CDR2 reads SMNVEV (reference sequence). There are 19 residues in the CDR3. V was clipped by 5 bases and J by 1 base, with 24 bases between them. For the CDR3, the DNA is TGTGCCAGCAGTCCCCCCCGTTGGGGGGGCAGTATCAGCAATCAGCCCCAGCATTTT. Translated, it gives CASSPPRWGGSISNQPQHF.

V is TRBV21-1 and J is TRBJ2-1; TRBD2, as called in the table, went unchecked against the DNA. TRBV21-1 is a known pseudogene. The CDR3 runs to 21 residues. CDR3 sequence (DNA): TGTGCCAGAAATAACAGTGTAGGACTAGTAAGTAATCCCGGAACGGGCAATGAGCAGTTCTTC. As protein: CARNNSVGLVSNPGTGNEQFF.

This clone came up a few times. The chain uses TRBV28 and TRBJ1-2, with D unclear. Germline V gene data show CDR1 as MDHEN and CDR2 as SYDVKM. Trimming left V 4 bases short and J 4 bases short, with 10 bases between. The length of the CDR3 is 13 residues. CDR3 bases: TGTGCCAGCAGTTACGGACTCCTCTATGGCTACACCTTC. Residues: CASSYGLLYGYTF.

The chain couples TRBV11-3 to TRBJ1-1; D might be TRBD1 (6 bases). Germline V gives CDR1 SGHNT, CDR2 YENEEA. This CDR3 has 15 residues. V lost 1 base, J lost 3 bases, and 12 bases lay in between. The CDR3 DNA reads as TGTGCCAGCAGCTTAGTTTACAGGGTGGACACTGAAGCTTTCTTT. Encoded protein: CASSLVYRVDTEAFF.

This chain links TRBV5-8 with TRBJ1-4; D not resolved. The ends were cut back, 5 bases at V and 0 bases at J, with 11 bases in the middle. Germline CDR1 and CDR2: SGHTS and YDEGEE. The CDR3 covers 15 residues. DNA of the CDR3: TGTGCCAGCAGTTCCGAGCCTGCAACTAATGAAAAACTGTTTTTT. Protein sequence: CASSSEPATNEKLFF.

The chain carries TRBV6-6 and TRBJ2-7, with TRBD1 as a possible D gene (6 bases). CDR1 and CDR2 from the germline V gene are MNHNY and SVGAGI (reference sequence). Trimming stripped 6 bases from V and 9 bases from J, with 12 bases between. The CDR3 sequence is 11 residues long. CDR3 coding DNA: TGTGCCAGCAGACAGGACAGTTCGCAGTACTTC. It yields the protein CASRQDSSQYF.

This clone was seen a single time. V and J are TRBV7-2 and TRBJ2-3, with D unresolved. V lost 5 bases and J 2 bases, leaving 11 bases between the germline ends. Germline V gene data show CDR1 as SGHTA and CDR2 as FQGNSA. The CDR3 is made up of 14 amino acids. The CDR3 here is CASSRGRVTDTQYF. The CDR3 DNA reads TGTGCCAGCAGCCGTGGTCGGGTCACAGATACGCAGTATTTT.

Written as DNA, the CDR3 is TGTGCCAGCAGCTTAGGCACCCAGGGGAGAATAGACGAGCAGTACTTC. It yields the protein CASSLGTQGRIDEQYF. The chain joins TRBV7-2 to TRBJ2-7; possible D gene TRBD1, 6 bases. CDR1 is SGHTA and CDR2 is FQGNSA in the germline V gene. The CDR3 is 16 amino acids. Trimming pared 1 base from V and 5 bases from J, leaving 18 bases between.

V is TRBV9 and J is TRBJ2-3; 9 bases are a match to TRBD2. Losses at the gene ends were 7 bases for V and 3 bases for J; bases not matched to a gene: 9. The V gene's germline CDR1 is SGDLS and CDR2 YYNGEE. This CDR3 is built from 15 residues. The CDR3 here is CASGRAGGLTDTQYF. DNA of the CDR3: TGTGCCAGCGGGCGTGCGGGAGGGTTGACAGATACGCAGTATTTT.

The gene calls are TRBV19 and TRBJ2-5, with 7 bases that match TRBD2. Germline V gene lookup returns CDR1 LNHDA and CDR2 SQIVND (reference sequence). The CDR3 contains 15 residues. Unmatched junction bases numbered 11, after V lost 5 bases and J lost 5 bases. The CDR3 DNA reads TGTGCCAGTAGTGGGGACTACCGCTTTGGTGAGACCCAGTACTTC. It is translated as CASSGDYRFGETQYF.

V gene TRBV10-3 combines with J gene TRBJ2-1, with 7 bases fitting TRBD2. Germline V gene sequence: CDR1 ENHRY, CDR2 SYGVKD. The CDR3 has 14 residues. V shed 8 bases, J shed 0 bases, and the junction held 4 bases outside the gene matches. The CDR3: CAILGGSSYNEQFF. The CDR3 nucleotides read TGTGCCATCCTCGGCGGGAGCTCCTACAATGAGCAGTTCTTC.

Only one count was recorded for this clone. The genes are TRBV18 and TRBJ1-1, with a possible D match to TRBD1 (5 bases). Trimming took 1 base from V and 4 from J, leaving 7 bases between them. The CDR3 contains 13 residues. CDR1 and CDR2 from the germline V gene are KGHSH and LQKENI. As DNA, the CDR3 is TGTGCCAGCTCACCACAGGGACGCACTGAAGCTTTCTTT. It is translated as CASSPQGRTEAFF.

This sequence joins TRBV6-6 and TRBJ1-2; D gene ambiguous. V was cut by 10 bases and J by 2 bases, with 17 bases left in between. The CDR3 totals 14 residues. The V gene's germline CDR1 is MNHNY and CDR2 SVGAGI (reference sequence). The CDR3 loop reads CATMGRSENYGYTF. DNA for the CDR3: TGTGCCACCATGGGGAGGAGCGAGAACTATGGCTACACCTTC.

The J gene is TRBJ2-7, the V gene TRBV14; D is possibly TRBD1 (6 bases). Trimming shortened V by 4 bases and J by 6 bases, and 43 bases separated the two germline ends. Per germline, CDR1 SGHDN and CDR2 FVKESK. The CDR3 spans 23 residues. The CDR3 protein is CASSPNPVFLSGQLPVRSAEQYF. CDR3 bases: TGTGCCAGCAGCCCTAACCCCGTCTTTTTATCAGGACAGCTACCCGTAAGATCGGCCGAGCAGTACTTC.

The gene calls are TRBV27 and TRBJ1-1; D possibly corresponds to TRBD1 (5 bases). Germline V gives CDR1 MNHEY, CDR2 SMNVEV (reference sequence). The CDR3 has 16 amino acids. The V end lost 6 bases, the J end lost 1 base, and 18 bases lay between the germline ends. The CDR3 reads CASSTLDPGGNTEAFF. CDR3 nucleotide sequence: TGTGCCAGCAGCACCCTGGACCCCGGGGGGAACACTGAAGCTTTCTTT.

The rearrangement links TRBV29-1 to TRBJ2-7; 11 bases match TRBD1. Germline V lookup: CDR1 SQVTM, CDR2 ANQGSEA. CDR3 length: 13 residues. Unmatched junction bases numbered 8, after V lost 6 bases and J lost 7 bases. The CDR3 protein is CSVGQGAALEQYF. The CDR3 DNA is TGCAGCGTCGGACAGGGGGCTGCCCTGGAGCAGTACTTC.

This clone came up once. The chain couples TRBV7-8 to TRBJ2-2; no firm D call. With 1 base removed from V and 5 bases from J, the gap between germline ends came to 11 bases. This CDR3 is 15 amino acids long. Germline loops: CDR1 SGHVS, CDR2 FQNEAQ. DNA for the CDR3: TGTGCCAGCAGCTTAGTCAGTCAGATTACCGGGGAGCTGTTTTTT. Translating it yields CASSLVSQITGELFF. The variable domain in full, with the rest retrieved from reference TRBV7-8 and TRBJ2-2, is GAGVSQSPRYKVAKRGQDVALRCDPISGHVSLFWYQQALGQGPEFLTYFQNEAQLDKSGLPSDRFFAERPEGSVSTLKIQRTQQEDSAVYLCASSLVSQITGELFFGEGSRLTVL.

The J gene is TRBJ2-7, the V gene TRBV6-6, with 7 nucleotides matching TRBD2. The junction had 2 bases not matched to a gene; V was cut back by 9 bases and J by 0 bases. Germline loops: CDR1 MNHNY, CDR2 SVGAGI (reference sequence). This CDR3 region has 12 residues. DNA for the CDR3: TGTGCCAGTAGCGGGCCCTCCTACGAGCAGTACTTC. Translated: CASSGPSYEQYF.

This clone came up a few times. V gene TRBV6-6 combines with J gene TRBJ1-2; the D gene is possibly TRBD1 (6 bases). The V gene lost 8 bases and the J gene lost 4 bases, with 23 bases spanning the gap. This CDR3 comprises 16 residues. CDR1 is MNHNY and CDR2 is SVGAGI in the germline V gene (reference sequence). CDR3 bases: TGTGCCAGCGAAAGGGGGACCGGTCGGGGAAGCTATGGCTACACCTTC. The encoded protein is CASERGTGRGSYGYTF.

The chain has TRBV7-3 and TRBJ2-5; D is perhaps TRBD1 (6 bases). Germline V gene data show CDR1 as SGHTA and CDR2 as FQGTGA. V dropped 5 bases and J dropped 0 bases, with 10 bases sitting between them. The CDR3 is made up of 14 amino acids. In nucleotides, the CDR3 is TGTGCCAGCAGCCCCCAGGGGAACCAAGAGACCCAGTACTTC. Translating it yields CASSPQGNQETQYF.